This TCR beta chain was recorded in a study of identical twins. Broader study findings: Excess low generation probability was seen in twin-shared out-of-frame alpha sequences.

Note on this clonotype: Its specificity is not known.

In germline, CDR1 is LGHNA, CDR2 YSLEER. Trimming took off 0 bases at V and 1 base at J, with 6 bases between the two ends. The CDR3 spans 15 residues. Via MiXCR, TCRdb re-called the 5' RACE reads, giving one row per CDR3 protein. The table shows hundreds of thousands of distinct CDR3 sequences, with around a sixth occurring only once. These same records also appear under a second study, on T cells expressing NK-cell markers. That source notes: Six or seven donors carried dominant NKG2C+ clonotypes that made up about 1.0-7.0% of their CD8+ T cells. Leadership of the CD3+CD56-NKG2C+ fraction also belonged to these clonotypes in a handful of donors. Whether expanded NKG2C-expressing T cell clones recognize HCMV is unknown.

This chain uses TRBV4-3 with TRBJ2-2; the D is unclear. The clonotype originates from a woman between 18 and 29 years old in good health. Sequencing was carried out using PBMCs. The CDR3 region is CASSQEPGNTGELFF. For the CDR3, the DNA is TGCGCCAGCAGCCAAGAGCCCGGGAACACCGGGGAGCTGTTTTTT.